A single T cell receptor beta chain is shown here with its context. The sample is drawn from a study of blood T cell repertoires in COVID-19. TCRdb keeps only in-frame clones here, not all; method: immunoSEQ multiplex PCR. The sample lists around 95,000 clones; approximately 84% were seen once. Germline V gene data show CDR1 as MNHEY and CDR2 as SVGAGI. CDR3 length equals 15 residues. The V gene lost 5 bases and the J gene lost 0 bases, with 11 bases spanning the gap. Sequencing was performed on peripheral blood. This TCR was recovered from a woman of 80 years or more with acute or convalescent COVID-19. J is TRBJ1-3 and V is TRBV6-5; tentative D call: TRBD1 (6 bases). CDR3 bases: TGTGCCAGCAGTCCAGGGGCGGGCTCTGGAAACACCATATATTTT. As protein: CASSPGAGSGNTIYF.